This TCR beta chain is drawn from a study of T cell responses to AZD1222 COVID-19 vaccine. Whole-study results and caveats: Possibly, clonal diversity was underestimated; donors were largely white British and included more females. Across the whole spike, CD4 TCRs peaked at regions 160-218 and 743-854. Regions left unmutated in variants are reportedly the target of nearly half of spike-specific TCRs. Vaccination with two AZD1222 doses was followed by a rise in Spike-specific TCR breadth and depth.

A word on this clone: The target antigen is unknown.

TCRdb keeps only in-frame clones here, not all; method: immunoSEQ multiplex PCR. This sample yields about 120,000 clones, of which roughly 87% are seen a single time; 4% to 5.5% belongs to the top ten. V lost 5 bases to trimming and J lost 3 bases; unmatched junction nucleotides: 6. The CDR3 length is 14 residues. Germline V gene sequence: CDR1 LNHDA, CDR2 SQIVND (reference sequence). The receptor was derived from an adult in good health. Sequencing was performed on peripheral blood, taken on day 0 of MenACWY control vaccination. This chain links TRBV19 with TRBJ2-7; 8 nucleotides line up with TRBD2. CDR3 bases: TGTGCCAGTAGTTGGGCGGGAGGAAACTACGAGCAGTACTTC. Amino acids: CASSWAGGNYEQYF.